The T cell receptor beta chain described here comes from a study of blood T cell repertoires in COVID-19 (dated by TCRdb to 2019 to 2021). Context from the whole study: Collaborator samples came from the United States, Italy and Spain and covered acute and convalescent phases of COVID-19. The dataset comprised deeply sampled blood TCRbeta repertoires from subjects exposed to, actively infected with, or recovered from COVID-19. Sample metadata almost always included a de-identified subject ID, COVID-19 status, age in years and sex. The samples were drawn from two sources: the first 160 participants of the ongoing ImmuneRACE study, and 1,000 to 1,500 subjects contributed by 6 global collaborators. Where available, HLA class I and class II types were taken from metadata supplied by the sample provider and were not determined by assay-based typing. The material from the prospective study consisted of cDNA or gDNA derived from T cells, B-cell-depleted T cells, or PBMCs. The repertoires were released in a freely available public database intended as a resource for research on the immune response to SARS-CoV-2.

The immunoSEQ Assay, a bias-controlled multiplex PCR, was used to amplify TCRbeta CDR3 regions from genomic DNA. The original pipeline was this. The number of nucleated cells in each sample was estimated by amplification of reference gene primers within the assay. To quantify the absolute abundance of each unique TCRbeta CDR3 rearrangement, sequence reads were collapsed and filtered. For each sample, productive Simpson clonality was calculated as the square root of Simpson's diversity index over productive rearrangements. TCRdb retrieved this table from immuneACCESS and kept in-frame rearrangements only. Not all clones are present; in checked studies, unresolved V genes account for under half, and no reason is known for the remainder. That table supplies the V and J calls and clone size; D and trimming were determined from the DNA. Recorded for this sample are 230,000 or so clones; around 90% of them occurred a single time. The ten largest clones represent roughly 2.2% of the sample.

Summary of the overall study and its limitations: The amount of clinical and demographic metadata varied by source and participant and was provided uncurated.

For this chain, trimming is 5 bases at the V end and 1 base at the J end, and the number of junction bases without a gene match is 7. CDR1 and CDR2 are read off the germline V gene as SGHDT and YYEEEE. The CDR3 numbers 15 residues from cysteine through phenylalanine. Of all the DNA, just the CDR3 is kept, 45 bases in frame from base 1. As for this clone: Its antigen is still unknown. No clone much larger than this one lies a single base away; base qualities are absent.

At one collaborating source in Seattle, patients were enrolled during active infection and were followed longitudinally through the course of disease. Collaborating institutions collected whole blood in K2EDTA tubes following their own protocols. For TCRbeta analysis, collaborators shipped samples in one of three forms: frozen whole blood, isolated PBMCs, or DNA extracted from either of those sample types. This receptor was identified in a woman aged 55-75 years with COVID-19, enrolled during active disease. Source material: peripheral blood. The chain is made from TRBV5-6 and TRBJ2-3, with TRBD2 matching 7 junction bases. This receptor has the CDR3 CASSPGLTRTDTQYF. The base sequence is TGTGCCAGCAGTCCGGGACTAACCCGCACAGATACGCAGTATTTT.